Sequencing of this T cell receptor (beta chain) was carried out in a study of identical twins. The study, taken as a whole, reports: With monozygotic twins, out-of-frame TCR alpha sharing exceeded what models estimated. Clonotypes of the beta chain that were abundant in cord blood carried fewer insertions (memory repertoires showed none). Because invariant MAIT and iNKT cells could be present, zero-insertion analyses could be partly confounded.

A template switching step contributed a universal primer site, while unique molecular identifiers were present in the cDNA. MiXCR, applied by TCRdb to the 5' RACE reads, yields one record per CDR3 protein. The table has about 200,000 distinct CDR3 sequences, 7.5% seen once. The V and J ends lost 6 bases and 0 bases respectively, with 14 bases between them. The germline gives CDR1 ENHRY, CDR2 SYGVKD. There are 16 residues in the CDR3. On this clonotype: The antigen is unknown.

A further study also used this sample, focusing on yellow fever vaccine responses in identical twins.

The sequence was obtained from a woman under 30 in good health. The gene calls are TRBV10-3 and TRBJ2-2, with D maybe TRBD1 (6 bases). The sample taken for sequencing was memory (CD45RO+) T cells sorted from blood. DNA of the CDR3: TGTGCCATCAGAAACAGGGAGTCATCGAACACCGGGGAGCTGTTTTTT. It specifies CAIRNRESSNTGELFF.